The T cell receptor beta chain described here comes from a study of CD8 T cells in Susac syndrome. Reverse transcription of roughly 0.45 to 1 ug RNA was performed with random hexamers. In TCRdb, the immunoSEQ multiplex PCR reads were re-called with MiXCR into one record per CDR3 protein. The sample contains a few hundred thousand distinct CDR3 sequences, approximately 95% of which appear only once. Sequencing of TCR beta was performed on blood CD8+ and CD4+ T cells. The CDR3 runs to 16 residues. V lost 5 bases and J lost 3, with 22 bases in between. CDR1 DFQATT and CDR2 SNEGSKA come from the germline V gene (reference sequence).

Sequencing was performed on CD4+ T cells from PBMCs. The TCR was taken from a human donor with multiple sclerosis. The V call is TRBV20-1, the J call TRBJ1-1, with D perhaps matching TRBD1 (6 bases). The CDR3 region has the DNA TGCAGTGCTCAGTCCCTGAACAGGGCTTCCGACACTGAAGCTTTCTTT. Protein sequence: CSAQSLNRASDTEAFF.